The 6 T cell receptor beta chains presented below share a single source sample, sequenced in a study of T cells after posttransplantation cyclophosphamide (dated by TCRdb to between 2015 and 2016). The method behind the library was the immunoSEQ multiplex PCR assay. TCRdb obtained this table from immuneACCESS and retained in-frame rearrangements with V and J assigned. These tables miss some clones; where compared with another copy, unresolved V genes account for less than half of the shortfall, and the remainder is unexplained. This sample holds 21,000 or so clones; 65% to 90% were observed only once. The leading ten clones occupy more than 2% of the sample. The control group consisted of roughly 10 patients who received myeloablative marrow transplants with methotrexate plus a calcineurin inhibitor and who were sampled 1 year after transplant. Sequencing was performed on PBMCs, taken 362 days after allogeneic stem cell transplant with calcineurin inhibitor and methotrexate. The receptor source for this set is a female patient younger than 45 who received an allogeneic stem cell transplant from an unrelated donor, was CMV-positive, and had acute and chronic GVHD. In transplant recipients, some T cells may be of donor rather than host origin.

The chain carries TRBV18 and TRBJ2-5; no definite D call. V lost 1 base to trimming and J lost 2 bases, with 5 bases between them. The CDR3 spans 13 residues. Germline CDR1 KGHSH, CDR2 LQKENI. CDR3 protein: CASSPRQQETQYF. The CDR3 DNA is TGTGCCAGCTCACCACGGCAGCAAGAGACCCAGTACTTC.

V usage is TRBV14 and J usage is TRBJ2-7; a weak D match, TRBD2 (6 bases). The CDR3 is 15 residues long. Trimming cost V 4 bases and J 3 bases, with 16 bases left between them. CDR1 and CDR2 from the germline V gene are SGHDN and FVKESK. This CDR3 is CASSLVRGSGYEQYF. In nucleotides, the CDR3 is TGTGCCAGCAGCCTAGTTCGGGGGTCCGGCTACGAGCAGTACTTC.

This clone appeared a few times. V and J are TRBV7-9 and TRBJ2-2; D may be TRBD1 (6 bases). The CDR3 is made up of 13 amino acids. The ends were cut back, 5 bases at V and 4 bases at J, with 8 bases in the middle. The germline gives CDR1 SEHNR, CDR2 FQNEAQ (reference sequence). The DNA of the CDR3 is TGTGCCAGCAGCCAAGGGGGCACCGGGGAGCTGTTTTTT. Residues: CASSQGGTGELFF. The variable domain in full, completed from reference TRBV7-9 and TRBJ2-2, reads DTGVSQNPRHKITKRGQNVTFRCDPISEHNRLYWYRQTLGQGPEFLTYFQNEAQLEKSRLLSDRFSAERPKGSFSTLEIQRTEQGDSAMYLCASSQGGTGELFFGEGSRLTVL.

The chain has TRBV6-5 and TRBJ1-5; TRBD1 is a possible D gene (5 bases). Trimming removed 2 bases at V and 1 base at J, with 9 bases between. Germline CDR1 reads MNHEY; CDR2 reads SVGAGI. CDR3 length: 15 residues. The CDR3 bases are TGTGCCAGCAGTTACGGGGCAGACAGCAATCAGCCCCAGCATTTT. It is translated as CASSYGADSNQPQHF.

The gene calls are TRBV14 and TRBJ2-5; D is undetermined. The CDR3 consists of 12 residues. Trimming removed 5 bases from V and 5 bases from J, with 9 bases in between. Germline CDR1 reads SGHDN; CDR2 reads FVKESK. CDR3 sequence reads: CASSSVTETQYF. The CDR3 region has the DNA TGTGCCAGCAGCAGCGTAACGGAGACCCAGTACTTC. Variable domain in full (rest from reference TRBV14 and TRBJ2-5): EAGVTQFPSHSVIEKGQTVTLRCDPISGHDNLYWYRRVMGKEIKFLLHFVKESKQDESGMPNNRFLAERTGGTYSTLKVQPAELEDSGVYFCASSSVTETQYFGPGTRLLVL.

A single count supports this clone. The junction and the germline gene differ at one end; a read error may be behind it. Other DNA variants within this sample encode the same CDR3. The chain combines TRBV7-8 with TRBJ2-1, with 7 positions matching TRBD2. This CDR3 has 16 residues. Germline V gene data show CDR1 as SGHVS and CDR2 as FQNEAQ. This CDR3 reads CASSLHLAALDNEQFF. For the CDR3, the DNA is TGTGCCAGCAGCTTACACCTAGCGGCCTTAGACAATGAGCAATTCTTC.